The following is a TCR beta chain sequence with its context. The entry originates in a study of T cell changes during pregnancy in multiple sclerosis. Only in-frame clones appear in the TCRdb table, and some are missing; sequencing was by immunoSEQ multiplex PCR. The sample records around 70,000 clones, roughly nine tenths being singletons. The receptor was derived from a female donor with multiple sclerosis, enrolled in a pregnancy study. The starting material was peripheral blood, obtained in the second trimester of pregnancy.

The CDR3, as DNA: TGTGCCAGCAGCTTGGATCGAGGGTGGGAGCAGTTCTTC. Its protein is CASSLDRGWEQFF. The chain joins TRBV5-8 to TRBJ2-1; possible D gene TRBD2, 5 bases. V lost 0 bases and J 10 bases, leaving 11 bases between the germline ends. From germline, CDR1 is SGHTS and CDR2 YDEGEE. The CDR3 extends over 13 amino acids.